Below, one T cell receptor (beta chain) is given with its context. A junction end diverges from the germline sequence, so it may reflect a read error. The CDR3 covers 15 residues. Germline V gene sequence: CDR1 MNHEY, CDR2 SVGAGI. The entry originates in a study of blood T cell repertoires in COVID-19. Overall study context: Sites across the United States, Italy and Spain contributed samples from acute and convalescent COVID-19. PBMCs, B-cell-depleted T cells, or T cells provided the cDNA or gDNA that made up the material.

Original data processing: Reference gene primer amplification gave estimated nucleated cell counts. Data came from immunoSEQ multiplex PCR; TCRdb stores just in-frame clones and leaves some out. V and J calls plus clone size are reproduced from that table; the DNA served to infer D and trimming. The data show about 110,000 clones, around four fifths seen once. The chain combines TRBV6-5 with TRBJ2-1; the D is unclear. Sequencing used peripheral blood. This clonotype was sampled from a woman aged 60-70 years with acute or convalescent COVID-19. CDR3 nucleotides: TGTGCCAGCAGTTATAAGTGGCTTTCCTCCAATGAGCAGTTCTTC. It is translated as CASSYKWLSSNEQFF.